This T cell receptor (beta chain) was profiled in a study of regulatory T cells in long-lasting Graves disease. Details on this clonotype: The antigen is not known.

This CDR3 has 10 residues. V lost 8 bases, J lost 10 bases, and 9 bases lay in between. Germline V CDR1 and CDR2: MDHEN, SYDVKM. Specified time point: persistent/refractory GD, antithyroid drugs over 5 years with positive TRAb. Making the TCR library involved RNA that had been extracted from PBMCs. The patients were drawn from one endocrinology department in Xi'an, China. Findings and caveats of the study: Favored usage of TRBV28, TRBJ1-2 and TRBJ2-5 was recorded in persistent disease. A limited number of samples was an acknowledged limitation. Comparison showed that persistent patients shared more public clonotypes (about 2,700) than new patients (around 1,000).

The TCR beta library used iRepertoire HTBI primers with Arm-PCR amplification of CDR3. TCRdb reprocessed the multiplex PCR reads via MiXCR and lists one record per CDR3 protein. The data show around 340,000 distinct CDR3 sequences, around 19% seen once. The sequence derives from a female donor with Graves disease. Sequences were derived from peripheral blood mononuclear cells (PBMCs), sampled when the disease was refractory, from a patient treated with antithyroid drugs. The chain combines TRBV28 with TRBJ2-1; D gene uncertain. The CDR3 here is CASSLREQFF. The DNA of the CDR3 is TGTGCCAGCTCCCTTCGGGAGCAGTTCTTC.